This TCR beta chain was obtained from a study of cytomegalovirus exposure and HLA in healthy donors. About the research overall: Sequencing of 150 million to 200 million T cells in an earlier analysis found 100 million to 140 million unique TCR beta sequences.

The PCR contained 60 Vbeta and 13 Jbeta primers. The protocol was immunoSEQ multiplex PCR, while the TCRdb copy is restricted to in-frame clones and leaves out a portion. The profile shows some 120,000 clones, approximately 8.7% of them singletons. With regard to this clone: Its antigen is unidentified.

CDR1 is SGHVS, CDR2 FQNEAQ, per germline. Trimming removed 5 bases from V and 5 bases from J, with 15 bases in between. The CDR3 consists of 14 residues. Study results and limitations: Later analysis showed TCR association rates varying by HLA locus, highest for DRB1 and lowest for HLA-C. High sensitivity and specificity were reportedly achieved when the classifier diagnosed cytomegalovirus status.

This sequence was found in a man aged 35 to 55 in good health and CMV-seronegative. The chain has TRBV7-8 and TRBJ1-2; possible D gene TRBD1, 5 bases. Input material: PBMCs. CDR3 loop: CASSTPPGGYGYTF. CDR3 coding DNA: TGTGCCAGCAGCACCCCTCCCGGGGGATATGGCTACACCTTC.